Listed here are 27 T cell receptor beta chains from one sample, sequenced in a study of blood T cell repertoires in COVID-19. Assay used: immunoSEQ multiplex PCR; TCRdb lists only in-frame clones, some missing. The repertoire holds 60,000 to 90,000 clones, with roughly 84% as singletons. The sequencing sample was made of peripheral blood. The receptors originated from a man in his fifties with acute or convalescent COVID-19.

The CDR3: CASSPGASSYEQYF. DNA of the CDR3: TGTGCCAGCTCACCAGGGGCCAGCTCCTACGAGCAGTACTTC. This chain uses TRBV18 with TRBJ2-7; D perhaps matches TRBD1 (5 bases). The germline CDR1 and CDR2 sequences are KGHSH and LQKENI. There are 14 residues in the CDR3. Trimming removed 2 bases from V and 0 bases from J, with 8 bases in between.

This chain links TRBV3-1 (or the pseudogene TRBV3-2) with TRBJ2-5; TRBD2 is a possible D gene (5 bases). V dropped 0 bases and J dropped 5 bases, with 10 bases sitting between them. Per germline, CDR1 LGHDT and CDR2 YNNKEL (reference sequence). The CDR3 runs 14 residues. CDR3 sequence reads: CASSQDLGKETQYF. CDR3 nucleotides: TGTGCCAGCAGCCAAGATCTCGGGAAGGAGACCCAGTACTTC.

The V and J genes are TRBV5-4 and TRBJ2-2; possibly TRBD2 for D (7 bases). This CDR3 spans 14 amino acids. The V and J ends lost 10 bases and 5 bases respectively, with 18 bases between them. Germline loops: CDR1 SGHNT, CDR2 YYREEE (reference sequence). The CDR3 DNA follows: TGTGCCTCCCAGGAGGGGGGGCGAACCGGGGAGCTGTTTTTT. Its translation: CASQEGGRTGELFF. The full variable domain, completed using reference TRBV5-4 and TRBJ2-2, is ETGVTQSPTHLIKTRGQQVTLRCSSQSGHNTVSWYQQALGQGPQFIFQYYREEENGRGNFPPRFSGLQFPNYSSELNVNALELDDSALYLCASQEGGRTGELFFGEGSRLTVL.

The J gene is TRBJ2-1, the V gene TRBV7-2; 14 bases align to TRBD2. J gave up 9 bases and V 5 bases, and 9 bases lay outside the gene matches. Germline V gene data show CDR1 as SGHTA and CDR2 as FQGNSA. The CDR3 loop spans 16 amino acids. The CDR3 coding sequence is TGTGCCAGCAGCCCCCTGACTAGCGGGGGGGCCGGTGAGCAGTTCTTC. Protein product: CASSPLTSGGAGEQFF. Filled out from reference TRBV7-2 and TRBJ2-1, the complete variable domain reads GAGVSQSPSNKVTEKGKDVELRCDPISGHTALYWYRQSLGQGLEFLIYFQGNSAPDKSGLPSDRFSAERTGGSVSTLTIQRTQQEDSAVYLCASSPLTSGGAGEQFFGPGTRLTVL.

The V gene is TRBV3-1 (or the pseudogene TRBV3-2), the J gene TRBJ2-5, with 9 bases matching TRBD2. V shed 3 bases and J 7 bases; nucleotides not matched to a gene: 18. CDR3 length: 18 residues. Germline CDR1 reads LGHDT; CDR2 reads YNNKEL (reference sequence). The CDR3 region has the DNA TGTGCCAGCAGCCACCGGGCGGTAGCGGGAGTTGGAGGGGGGACCCAGTACTTC. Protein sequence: CASSHRAVAGVGGGTQYF.

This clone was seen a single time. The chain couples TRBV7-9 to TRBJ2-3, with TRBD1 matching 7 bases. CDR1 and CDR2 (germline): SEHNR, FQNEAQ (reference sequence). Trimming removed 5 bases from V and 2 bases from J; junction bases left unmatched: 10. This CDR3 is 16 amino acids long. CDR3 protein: CASSPQGQTFTDTQYF. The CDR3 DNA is TGTGCCAGCAGCCCACAGGGACAGACGTTCACAGATACGCAGTATTTT. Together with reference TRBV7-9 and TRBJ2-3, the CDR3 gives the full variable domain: DTGVSQNPRHKITKRGQNVTFRCDPISEHNRLYWYRQTLGQGPEFLTYFQNEAQLEKSRLLSDRFSAERPKGSFSTLEIQRTEQGDSAMYLCASSPQGQTFTDTQYFGPGTRLTVL.

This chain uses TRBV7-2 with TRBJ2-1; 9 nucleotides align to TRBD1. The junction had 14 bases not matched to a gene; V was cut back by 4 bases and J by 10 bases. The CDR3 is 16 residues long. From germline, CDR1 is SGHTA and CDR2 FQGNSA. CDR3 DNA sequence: TGTGCCAGCAGCTCCTTAACCGGGACAGGGAATAAGGAGCAGTTCTTC. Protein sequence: CASSSLTGTGNKEQFF.

CDR3 coding DNA: TGTGCCAGCAGTTTAACGGGTGCTGCAACTAATGAAAAACTGTTTTTT. This gives the protein CASSLTGAATNEKLFF. The rearrangement uses TRBV28 and TRBJ1-4; D unclear. The V gene's germline CDR1 is MDHEN and CDR2 SYDVKM. The CDR3 has 16 residues. Trimming cost V 2 bases and J 0 bases, with 10 bases left between them.

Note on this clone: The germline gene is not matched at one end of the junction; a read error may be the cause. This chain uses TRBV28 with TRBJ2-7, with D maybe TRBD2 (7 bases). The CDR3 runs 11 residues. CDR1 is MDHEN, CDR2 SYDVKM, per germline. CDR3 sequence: CASPGGGPSYF. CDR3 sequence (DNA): TGTGCCAGTCCTGGCGGGGGCCCTTCATATTTC.

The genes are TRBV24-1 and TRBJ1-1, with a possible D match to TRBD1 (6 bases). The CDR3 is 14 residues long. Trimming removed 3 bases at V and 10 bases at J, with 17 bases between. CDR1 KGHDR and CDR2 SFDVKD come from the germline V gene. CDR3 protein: CATSDPGHPYRAFF. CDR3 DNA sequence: TGTGCCACCAGTGATCCGGGACATCCATACCGAGCTTTCTTT.

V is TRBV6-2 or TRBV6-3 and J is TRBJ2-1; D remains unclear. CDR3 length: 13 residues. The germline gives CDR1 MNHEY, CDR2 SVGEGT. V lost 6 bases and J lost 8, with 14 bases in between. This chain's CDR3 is CASSRTTPDEQFF. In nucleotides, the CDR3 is TGTGCCAGCAGCCGAACAACCCCAGATGAGCAGTTCTTC.

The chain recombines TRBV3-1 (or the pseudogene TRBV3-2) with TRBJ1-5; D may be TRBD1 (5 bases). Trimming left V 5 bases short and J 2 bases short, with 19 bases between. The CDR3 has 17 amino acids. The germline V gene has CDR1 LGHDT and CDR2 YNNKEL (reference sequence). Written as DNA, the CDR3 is TGTGCCAGCAGCTTCGACAGCCAATCTTCAGGCAATCAGCCCCAGCATTTT. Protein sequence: CASSFDSQSSGNQPQHF.

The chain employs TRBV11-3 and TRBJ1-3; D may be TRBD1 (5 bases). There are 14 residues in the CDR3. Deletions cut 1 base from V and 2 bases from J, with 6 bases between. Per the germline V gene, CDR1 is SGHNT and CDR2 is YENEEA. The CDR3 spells CASSLGGAGNTIYF. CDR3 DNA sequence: TGTGCCAGCAGCTTAGGGGGCGCTGGAAACACCATATATTTT.

CDR3 DNA sequence: TGTGCCAGCAAAGGCCAAAGTGTGGGGGCGAGCGGCTACACCTTC. This codes for CASKGQSVGASGYTF. The chain couples TRBV28 to TRBJ1-2; tentative D call: TRBD1 (6 bases). The CDR3 totals 15 residues. Trimming removed 7 bases at V and 8 bases at J, with 23 bases between. Germline CDR1 reads MDHEN; CDR2 reads SYDVKM.

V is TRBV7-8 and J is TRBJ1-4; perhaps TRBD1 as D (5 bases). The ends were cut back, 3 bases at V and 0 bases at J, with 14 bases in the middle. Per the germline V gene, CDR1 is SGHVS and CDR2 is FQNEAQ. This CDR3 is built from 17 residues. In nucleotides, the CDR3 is TGTGCCAGCAGCTTTCTCGACAGATTGGCAACTAATGAAAAACTGTTTTTT. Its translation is CASSFLDRLATNEKLFF.

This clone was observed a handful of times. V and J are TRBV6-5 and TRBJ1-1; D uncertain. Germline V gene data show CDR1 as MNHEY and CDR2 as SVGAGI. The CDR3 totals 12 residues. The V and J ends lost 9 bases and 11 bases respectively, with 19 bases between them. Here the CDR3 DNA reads TGTGCCAGTATCGACGCCGCCAGGATGGCTTTCTTT. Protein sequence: CASIDAARMAFF.

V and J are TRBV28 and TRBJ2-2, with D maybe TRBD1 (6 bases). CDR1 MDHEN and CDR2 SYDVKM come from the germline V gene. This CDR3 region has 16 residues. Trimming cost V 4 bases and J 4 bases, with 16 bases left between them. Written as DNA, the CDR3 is TGTGCCAGCAGTTCCTTCCCGGGACAAGTCACCGGGGAGCTGTTTTTT. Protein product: CASSSFPGQVTGELFF.

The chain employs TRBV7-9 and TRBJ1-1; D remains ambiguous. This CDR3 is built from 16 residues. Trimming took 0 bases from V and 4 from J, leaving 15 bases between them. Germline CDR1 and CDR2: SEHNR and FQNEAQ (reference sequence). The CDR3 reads CASSLAAAGLSTEAFF. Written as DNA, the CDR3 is TGTGCCAGCAGCTTAGCCGCAGCGGGCCTCAGCACTGAAGCTTTCTTT.

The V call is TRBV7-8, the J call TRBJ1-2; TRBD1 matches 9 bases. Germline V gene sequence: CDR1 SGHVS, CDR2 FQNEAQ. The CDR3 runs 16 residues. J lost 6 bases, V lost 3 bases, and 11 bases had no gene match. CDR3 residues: CASSLTPGQGAHGYTF. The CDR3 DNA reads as TGTGCCAGCAGCTTGACTCCGGGACAGGGAGCGCATGGCTACACCTTC.

The CDR3 region is CASSQRGQGRTEAFF. The DNA of the CDR3 is TGTGCCAGCAGCCAAAGGGGACAGGGGAGGACTGAAGCTTTCTTT. The chain links TRBV7-2 to TRBJ1-1; TRBD1 matches 10 bases. CDR1 SGHTA and CDR2 FQGNSA come from the germline V gene. The CDR3 loop spans 15 amino acids. V lost 5 bases to trimming and J lost 5 bases; unmatched junction nucleotides: 8.

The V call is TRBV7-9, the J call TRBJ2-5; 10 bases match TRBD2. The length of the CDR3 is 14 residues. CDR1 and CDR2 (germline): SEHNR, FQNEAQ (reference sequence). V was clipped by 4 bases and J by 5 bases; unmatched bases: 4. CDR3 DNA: TGTGCCAGCAGCTCAGCGGGAGGGTTCGAGACCCAGTACTTC. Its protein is CASSSAGGFETQYF.

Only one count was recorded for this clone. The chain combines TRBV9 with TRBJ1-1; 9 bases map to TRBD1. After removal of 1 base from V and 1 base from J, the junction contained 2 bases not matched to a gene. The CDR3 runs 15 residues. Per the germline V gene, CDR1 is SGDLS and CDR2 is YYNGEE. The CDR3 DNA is TGTGCCAGCAGCGTAATGGGACAGGGGAACACTGAAGCTTTCTTT. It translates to CASSVMGQGNTEAFF. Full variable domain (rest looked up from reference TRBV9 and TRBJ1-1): DSGVTQTPKHLITATGQRVTLRCSPRSGDLSVYWYQQSLDQGLQFLIQYYNGEERAKGNILERFSAQQFPDLHSELNLSSLELGDSALYFCASSVMGQGNTEAFFGQGTRLTVV.

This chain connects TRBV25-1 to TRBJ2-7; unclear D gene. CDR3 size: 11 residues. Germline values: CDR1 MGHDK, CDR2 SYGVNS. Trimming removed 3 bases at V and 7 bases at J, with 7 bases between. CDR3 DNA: TGTGCCAGCAGTGATAGTCGGGAGCAGTACTTC. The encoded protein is CASSDSREQYF.

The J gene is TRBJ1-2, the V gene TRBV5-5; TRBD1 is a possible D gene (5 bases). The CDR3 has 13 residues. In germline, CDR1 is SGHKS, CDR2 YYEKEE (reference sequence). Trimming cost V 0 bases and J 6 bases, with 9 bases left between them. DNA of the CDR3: TGTGCCAGCAGCTTGGTACAGGTAGATGGCTACACCTTC. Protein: CASSLVQVDGYTF.

Here the CDR3 DNA reads TGTGCCTGGAGTGTACGGTCAGGGGGGCCAGATACGCAGTATTTT. Translating gives CAWSVRSGGPDTQYF. The chain has TRBV30 and TRBJ2-3, with D perhaps matching TRBD1 (7 bases). The germline V and J ends were trimmed by 0 bases and 4 bases, with 14 bases remaining between them. This CDR3 comprises 15 residues. Germline V gene lookup returns CDR1 GTSNPN and CDR2 SVGIG (reference sequence). The complete variable domain, with remaining parts taken from reference TRBV30 and TRBJ2-3, reads SQTIHQWPATLVQPVGSPLSLECTVEGTSNPNLYWYRQAAGRGLQLLFYSVGIGQISSEVPQNLSASRPQDRQFILSSKKLLLSDSGFYLCAWSVRSGGPDTQYFGPGTRLTVL.

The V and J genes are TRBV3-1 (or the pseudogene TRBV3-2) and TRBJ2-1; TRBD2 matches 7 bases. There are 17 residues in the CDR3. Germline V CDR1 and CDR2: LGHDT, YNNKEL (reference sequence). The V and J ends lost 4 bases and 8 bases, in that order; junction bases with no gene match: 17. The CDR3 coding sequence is TGTGCCAGCAGCCCTCCCACCTTGGCGGGAGTTGTCCATGAGCAGTTCTTC. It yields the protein CASSPPTLAGVVHEQFF.

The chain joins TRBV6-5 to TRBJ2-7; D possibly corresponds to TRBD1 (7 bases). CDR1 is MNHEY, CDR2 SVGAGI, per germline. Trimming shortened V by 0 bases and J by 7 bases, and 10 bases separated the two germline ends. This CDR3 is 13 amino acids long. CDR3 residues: CASSYSQGREQYF. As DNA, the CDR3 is TGTGCCAGCAGTTACTCACAGGGGAGGGAGCAGTACTTC.